One sample yielded the 17 T cell receptor beta chains listed below, sequenced in a study of beta chain features in type 1 diabetes. Investigators reverse transcribed all isolated RNA, so they sequenced expressed TCRB transcripts. Here immunoSEQ multiplex PCR was the method, and the copy in TCRdb shows in-frame clones only, minus some. The sample contains about 140,000 clones, 6.9% of which appear only once. The sample taken for sequencing was central memory CD4+ T cells from blood. All receptors come from a woman in her 30s in good health.

This clone has only a few counts. The chain links TRBV4-2 to TRBJ2-1; unclear D gene. Germline V gives CDR1 LGHNA, CDR2 YNFKEQ. V gave up 0 bases and J gave up 5 bases, with 5 bases separating them. This CDR3 contains 13 residues. The CDR3 region has the DNA TGTGCCAGCAGCCAAGAAGCCCACAATGAGCAGTTCTTC. Translating it yields CASSQEAHNEQFF.

The chain links TRBV29-1 to TRBJ2-7; the match to TRBD2 covers 12 bases. J lost 3 bases, V lost 1 base, and 4 bases had no gene match. The length of the CDR3 is 15 residues. Germline V lookup: CDR1 SQVTM, CDR2 ANQGSEA. The CDR3 is CSVEGGLAGDYEQYF. CDR3 bases: TGCAGCGTTGAAGGGGGACTAGCGGGCGACTACGAGCAGTACTTC.

This clone came up a few times. The CDR3 loop reads CASSPSPTRVGYTF. CDR3 in DNA: TGTGCCAGCAGCCCCTCACCCACTCGAGTCGGCTACACCTTC. The chain uses TRBV11-2 and TRBJ1-2; D gene ambiguous. The CDR3 has 14 amino acids. The germline V gene encodes CDR1 SGHAT and CDR2 FQNNGV. Trimming left V 5 bases short and J 8 bases short, with 18 bases between. Based on the CDR3 plus reference TRBV11-2 and TRBJ1-2, the full variable domain is EAGVAQSPRYKIIEKRQSVAFWCNPISGHATLYWYQQILGQGPKLLIQFQNNGVVDDSQLPKDRFSAERLKGVDSTLKIQPAKLEDSAVYLCASSPSPTRVGYTFGSGTRLTVV.

The V and J genes are TRBV5-6 and TRBJ2-1; 10 nucleotides match TRBD2. After removal of 0 bases from V and 3 bases from J, the junction contained 6 bases not matched to a gene. From germline, CDR1 is SGHDT and CDR2 YYEEEE. CDR3 length equals 17 residues. The CDR3 spells CASSLALSSGSYNEQFF. In nucleotides, the CDR3 is TGTGCCAGCAGCTTGGCTTTATCTAGCGGGAGCTACAATGAGCAGTTCTTC.

This clone occurred a few times. The chain uses TRBV7-3 and TRBJ2-3; 10 positions match TRBD2. The V and J ends lost 4 bases and 2 bases, in that order; junction bases with no gene match: 6. The CDR3 consists of 16 residues. CDR1 is SGHTA and CDR2 is FQGTGA in the germline V gene. CDR3 loop: CASSYRAGGTTDTQYF. CDR3 sequence (DNA): TGTGCCAGCAGCTACCGAGCGGGAGGGACCACAGATACGCAGTATTTT.

This clone has a handful of counts. V usage is TRBV7-9 and J usage is TRBJ2-3; D perhaps matches TRBD2 (6 bases). The CDR3 covers 14 residues. Trimming took off 4 bases at V and 2 bases at J, with 10 bases between the two ends. The germline V gene encodes CDR1 SEHNR and CDR2 FQNEAQ (reference sequence). For the CDR3, the DNA is TGTGCCAGCAGCTCTTGGACTACCACAGATACGCAGTATTTT. Its translation is CASSSWTTTDTQYF.

In this sample, this clone turned up a few times. This chain links TRBV20-1 with TRBJ2-5; D unresolved. Trimming stripped 3 bases from V and 3 bases from J, with 5 bases between. This CDR3 contains 11 residues. Germline-derived CDR1 and CDR2 are DFQATT and SNEGSKA (reference sequence). The CDR3 sequence: CSARPEETQYF. For the CDR3, the DNA is TGCAGTGCTAGGCCGGAAGAGACCCAGTACTTC.

This clone came up a few times. The chain carries TRBV21-1 and TRBJ2-2; the table names TRBD2, a call not compared with the DNA. TRBV21-1 is marked as a pseudogene. The CDR3 spans 16 residues. The CDR3 sequence: CASSRLADSLTGELFF. The CDR3 DNA is TGTGCCAGCAGCAGACTAGCGGACTCCCTCACCGGGGAGCTGTTTTTT.

The chain recombines TRBV5-4 with TRBJ2-5; 9 bases fit TRBD1. The CDR3 extends over 18 amino acids. Germline assignment: CDR1 SGHNT and CDR2 YYREEE (reference sequence). Losses at the gene ends were 3 bases for V and 0 bases for J; bases not matched to a gene: 12. The CDR3 DNA follows: TGTGCCAGCAGCTACAGCGGGACAGGGACTCCGTACCAAGAGACCCAGTACTTC. Its protein product is CASSYSGTGTPYQETQYF.

The J gene is TRBJ2-3, the V gene TRBV6-6; 7 bases match TRBD2. The CDR3 covers 15 residues. The V segment lost 6 bases and the J segment 0 bases; nucleotides outside the gene matches: 6. CDR1 and CDR2 (germline): MNHNY, SVGAGI (reference sequence). CDR3 region: CASRSQRGSTDTQYF. The CDR3 DNA reads as TGTGCCAGCAGATCTCAGCGGGGAAGCACAGATACGCAGTATTTT.

This clone was seen more than once but under ten times. The rearrangement uses TRBV7-3 and TRBJ2-1; TRBD2 agrees at 11 bases. CDR1 and CDR2 (germline): SGHTA, FQGTGA. V lost 3 bases to trimming and J lost 7 bases; unmatched junction nucleotides: 5. This CDR3 comprises 15 residues. CDR3 sequence (DNA): TGTGCCAGCAGCTTTAGCGGGAGGGCCTCTAATGAGCAGTTCTTC. As protein: CASSFSGRASNEQFF.

The chain uses TRBV6-1 and TRBJ2-7; 7 bases line up with TRBD2. Germline CDR1 is MNHNS and CDR2 is SASEGT. V gave up 6 bases and J gave up 7 bases; unmatched junction bases: 9. The CDR3 is 13 residues long. In DNA form, the CDR3 reads TGTGCCAGCAGACCTGACCGAGCGGGAGAGCAGTACTTC. Residues: CASRPDRAGEQYF.

The chain combines TRBV7-3 with TRBJ2-2, with a weak D call TRBD1 (6 bases). CDR3 length: 16 amino acids. Germline V gives CDR1 SGHTA, CDR2 FQGTGA. V lost 2 bases and J 1 base, leaving 11 bases between the germline ends. The CDR3 nucleotides read TGTGCCAGCAGCTTAGCCTCGGGACAGAACACCGGGGAGCTGTTTTTT. It specifies CASSLASGQNTGELFF.

In its sample, this clone was seen a few times. This chain connects TRBV7-2 to TRBJ1-1, with 10 bases matching TRBD1. Germline V gene data show CDR1 as SGHTA and CDR2 as FQGNSA. The CDR3 is 13 amino acids. V shed 5 bases and J 7 bases; nucleotides not matched to a gene: 4. The CDR3 nucleotides read TGTGCCAGCAGCACCGACAGGGGGCGTGAAGCTTTCTTT. It yields the protein CASSTDRGREAFF.

V and J are TRBV19 and TRBJ1-1; the match to TRBD1 covers 12 bases. This CDR3 comprises 16 residues. Germline CDR1 LNHDA, CDR2 SQIVND (reference sequence). The junction had 9 bases not matched to a gene; V was cut back by 6 bases and J by 4 bases. CDR3 sequence reads: CASSPGTGGLGTEAFF. The CDR3 DNA is TGTGCCAGTAGCCCTGGGACAGGGGGCCTGGGCACTGAAGCTTTCTTT.

This clone was recorded a few times. V is TRBV18 and J is TRBJ2-7, with TRBD2 identical over 13 bases. The J segment lost 3 bases and the V segment lost 4 bases, leaving 12 bases of the junction unmatched. Per the germline V gene, CDR1 is KGHSH and CDR2 is LQKENI. The CDR3 is made up of 18 amino acids. CDR3 protein: CASSQTRTSGSDFYEQYF. The CDR3 nucleotides read TGTGCCAGCTCACAAACCCGGACTAGCGGGAGTGATTTCTACGAGCAGTACTTC.

In nucleotides, the CDR3 is TGTGCCAGCAGCGTAGGGACTAGCGGGAGTCGTTCCGGGGAGCTGTTTTTT. Protein product: CASSVGTSGSRSGELFF. The V and J genes are TRBV7-3 and TRBJ2-2, with 14 positions matching TRBD2. Germline trimming cut 5 bases from V and 6 bases from J; bases unmatched to any gene: 8. The V gene's germline CDR1 is SGHTA and CDR2 FQGTGA. The CDR3 sequence is 17 residues long.